This entry features one T cell receptor (beta chain) sequence. There is no known antigen for this receptor. Base-call qualities are not available, and no considerably larger clone is one nucleotide away. The receptor library was made with the immunoSEQ multiplex PCR assay. Rearranged TCR beta chain sequences were amplified using the hsTCRB Kit according to the manufacturer's protocol. TCRB libraries were sequenced on an Illumina MiSeq. As for the original processing: The proprietary platform of the kit vendor was used for demultiplexing, trimming and gene mapping. The table was pulled from immuneACCESS by TCRdb, which kept in-frame rearrangements only. Such tables lose some clones; where checked, under half of the loss comes from unresolved V genes, and the rest has no known cause. The V and J calls and clone size were taken over from that table, and D and trimming were inferred from the DNA. The sample data list around 49,000 clones, and approximately 78% of these were observed just once. The ten biggest clones cover over 4.5% of the sample.

The germline V gene sets CDR1 to SGHTS and CDR2 to YDEGEE. CDR3 length: 12 amino acids, cysteine to phenylalanine. Of all the DNA, just the CDR3 is kept, 36 bases in frame from base 1. V and J lose 6 bases and 7 bases, and a span of 13 bases separates them. In the paper's terms, the time point label means: week 5, during vaccination. A 20-mer mutant IDH1 peptide at 300 micrograms in Montanide made up each vaccine dose, which was injected subcutaneously together with topical imiquimod. Newly diagnosed WHO grade 3 or 4 IDH1-mutant astrocytomas showing loss of nuclear ATRX were present in the donors. The samples were drawn from NOA16, a multicentre, single-arm, open-label phase I trial in Germany that tested a mutant IDH1 peptide vaccine in humans for the first time. Genomic DNA for TCRB sequencing was extracted from EDTA blood using the DNeasy Blood and Tissue Kit. This entry comes from a study of a mutant IDH1 vaccine in newly diagnosed glioma (dated by TCRdb to the early 2020s). About the full investigation: Patients were given eight vaccinations, in weeks 1, 3, 5, 7, 11, 15, 19 and 23, which matched visits V03 through V10. Prior to enrollment, patients had been given standard therapy consisting of radiotherapy alone, temozolomide alone, or radiochemotherapy with temozolomide, with the combination given to most patients. Vaccination began 4-6 weeks after radiotherapy alone, or alongside temozolomide cycles in the chemotherapy-containing groups. For exploratory analyses, longitudinal TCRB deep sequencing was carried out in 25 to 30 treated patients wherever samples were available. Of the roughly 30 treated patients, roughly 60% were male and around 40% were female, and a mean age of 40.4 years was recorded. Peripheral blood was collected at six visits: V03 (baseline), V05, V07, V10, V12 and V13. The study at large found these results: No apparent relationship was observed between pseudoprogression and alterations in the top peripheral T cell clonotypes detected by TCRB sequencing. Vaccine-induced immune responses across multiple MHC alleles were detected in approximately 93% of patients. It was noted by the authors that analyses of patient blood samples could not be reproduced owing to sample limitations. Availability determined which PBMC samples were chosen for TCRB deep sequencing.

This receptor chain uses TRBV5-8 and TRBJ1-2; the D region possibly corresponds to TRBD1 (5 bases align). The TCR was taken from a man aged 50-59 years with glioma. The sequenced sample was PBMCs, obtained from a glioma patient whose treatment included an IDH1 peptide vaccine. The DNA sequence is as follows: TGTGCCAGCACCCCGGAGGGGACTGGCTACACCTTC. Translated, it gives CASTPEGTGYTF.